This T cell receptor (beta chain) was profiled in a study of beta chain features in type 1 diabetes. Note on this clone: Its antigen remains unidentified.

Broader study findings: Moderate yet significant TCRB CDR3 shortening was seen in Type 1 diabetes patients in all four CD4+ subsets.

After removal of 1 base from V and 1 base from J, the junction contained 3 bases not matched to a gene. The CDR3 extends over 18 amino acids. Germline assignment: CDR1 SGDLS and CDR2 YYNGEE. The study reverse transcribed the entire isolated RNA, so it sequenced expressed TCRB transcripts. The data were produced by immunoSEQ multiplex PCR, yet TCRdb's version contains in-frame clones alone and is incomplete. The data hold 100,000 to 150,000 clones, with around 8.8% observed a single time. The chain combines TRBV9 with TRBJ2-3; 16 bases map to TRBD2. What was sequenced was central memory CD4+ T cells from blood. The receptor's source is a man aged 25 to 45 with type 1 diabetes. Here the CDR3 DNA reads TGTGCCAGCAGCGTAACCGGGACTAGCGGGGGGGGCACAGATACGCAGTATTTT. Protein: CASSVTGTSGGGTDTQYF.